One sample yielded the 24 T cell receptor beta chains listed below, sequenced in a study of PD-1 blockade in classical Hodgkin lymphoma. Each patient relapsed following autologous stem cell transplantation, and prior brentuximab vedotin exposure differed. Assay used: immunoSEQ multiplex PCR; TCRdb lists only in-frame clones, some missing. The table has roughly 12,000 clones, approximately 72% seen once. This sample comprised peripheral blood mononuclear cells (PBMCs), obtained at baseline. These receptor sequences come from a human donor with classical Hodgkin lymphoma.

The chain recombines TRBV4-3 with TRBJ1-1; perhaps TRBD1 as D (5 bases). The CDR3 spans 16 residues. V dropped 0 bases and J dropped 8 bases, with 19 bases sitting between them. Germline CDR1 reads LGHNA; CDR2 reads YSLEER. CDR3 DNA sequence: TGCGCCAGCAGCCAAGATTTGGCCAGGGTACCCCAGGAAGCTTTCTTT. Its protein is CASSQDLARVPQEAFF.

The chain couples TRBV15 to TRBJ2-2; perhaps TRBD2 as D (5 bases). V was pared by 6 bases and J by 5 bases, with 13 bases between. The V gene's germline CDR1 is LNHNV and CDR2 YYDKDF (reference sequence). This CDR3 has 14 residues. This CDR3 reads CATRRGIGTGELFF. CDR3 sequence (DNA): TGTGCCACCAGACGGGGAATAGGTACCGGGGAGCTGTTTTTT.

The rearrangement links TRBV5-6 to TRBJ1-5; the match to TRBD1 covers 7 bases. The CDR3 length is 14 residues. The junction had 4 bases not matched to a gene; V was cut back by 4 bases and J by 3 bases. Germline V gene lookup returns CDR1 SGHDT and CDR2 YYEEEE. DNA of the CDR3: TGTGCCAGCAGCCGGACAGGACCCAATCAGCCCCAGCATTTT. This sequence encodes CASSRTGPNQPQHF.

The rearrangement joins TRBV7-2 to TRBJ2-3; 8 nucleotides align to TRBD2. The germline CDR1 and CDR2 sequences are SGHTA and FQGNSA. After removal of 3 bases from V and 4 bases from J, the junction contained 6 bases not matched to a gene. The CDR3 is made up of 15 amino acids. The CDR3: CASSLAGGAADTQYF. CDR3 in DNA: TGTGCCAGCAGCTTGGCCGGGGGGGCTGCAGATACGCAGTATTTT.

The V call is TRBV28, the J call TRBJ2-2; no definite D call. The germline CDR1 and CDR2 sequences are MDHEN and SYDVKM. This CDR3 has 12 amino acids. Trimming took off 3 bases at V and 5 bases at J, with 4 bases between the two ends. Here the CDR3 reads CASSFETGELFF. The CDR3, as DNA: TGTGCCAGCAGTTTCGAGACCGGGGAGCTGTTTTTT. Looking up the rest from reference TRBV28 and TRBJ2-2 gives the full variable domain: DVKVTQSSRYLVKRTGEKVFLECVQDMDHENMFWYRQDPGLGLRLIYFSYDVKMKEKGDIPEGYSVSREKKERFSLILESASTNQTSMYLCASSFETGELFFGEGSRLTVL.

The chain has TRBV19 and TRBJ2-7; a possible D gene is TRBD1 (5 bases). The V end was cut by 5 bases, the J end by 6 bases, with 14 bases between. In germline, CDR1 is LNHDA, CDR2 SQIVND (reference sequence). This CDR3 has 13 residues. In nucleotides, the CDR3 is TGTGCCAGTAGTTACGGGCAGGGATTCGAGCAGTACTTC. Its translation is CASSYGQGFEQYF.

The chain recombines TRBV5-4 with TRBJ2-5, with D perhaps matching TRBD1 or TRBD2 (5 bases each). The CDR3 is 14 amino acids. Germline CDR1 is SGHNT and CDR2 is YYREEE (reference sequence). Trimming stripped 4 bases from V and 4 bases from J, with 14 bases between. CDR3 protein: CASSRMLGTETQYF. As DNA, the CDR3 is TGTGCCAGCAGCCGGATGTTAGGGACAGAGACCCAGTACTTC.

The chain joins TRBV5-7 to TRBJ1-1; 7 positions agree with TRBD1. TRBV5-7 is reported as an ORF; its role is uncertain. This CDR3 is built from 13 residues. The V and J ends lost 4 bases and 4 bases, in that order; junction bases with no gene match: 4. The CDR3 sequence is CASSPGGVTEAFF. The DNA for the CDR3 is TGTGCCAGCAGCCCAGGGGGGGTCACTGAAGCTTTCTTT.

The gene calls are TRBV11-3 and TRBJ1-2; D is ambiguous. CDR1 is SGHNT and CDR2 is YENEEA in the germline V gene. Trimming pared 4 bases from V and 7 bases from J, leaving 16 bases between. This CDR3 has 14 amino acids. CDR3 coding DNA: TGTGCCAGCAGCTCTACATCTCCCCTTGGTGGCTACACCTTC. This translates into CASSSTSPLGGYTF.

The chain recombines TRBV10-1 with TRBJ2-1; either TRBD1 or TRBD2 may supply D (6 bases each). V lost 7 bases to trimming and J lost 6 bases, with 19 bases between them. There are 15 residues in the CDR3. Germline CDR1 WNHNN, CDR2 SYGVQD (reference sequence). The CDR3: CASTLGGEGGNEQFF. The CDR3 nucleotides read TGCGCCAGCACCTTGGGGGGAGAGGGGGGCAATGAGCAGTTCTTC.

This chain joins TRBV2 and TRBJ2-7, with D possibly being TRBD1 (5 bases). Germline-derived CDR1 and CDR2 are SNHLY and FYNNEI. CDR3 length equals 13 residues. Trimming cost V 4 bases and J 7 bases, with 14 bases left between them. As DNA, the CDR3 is TGTGCCAGCAGTGTCCTCCAAAAGGGGGAGCAGTACGTC. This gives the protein CASSVLQKGEQYV.

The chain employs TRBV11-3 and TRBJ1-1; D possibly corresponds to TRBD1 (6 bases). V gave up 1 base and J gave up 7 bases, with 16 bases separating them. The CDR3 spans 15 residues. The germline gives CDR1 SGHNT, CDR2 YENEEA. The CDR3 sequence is CASSLAPGGAGEAFF. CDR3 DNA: TGTGCCAGCAGCTTAGCCCCGGGGGGGGCTGGTGAAGCTTTCTTT.

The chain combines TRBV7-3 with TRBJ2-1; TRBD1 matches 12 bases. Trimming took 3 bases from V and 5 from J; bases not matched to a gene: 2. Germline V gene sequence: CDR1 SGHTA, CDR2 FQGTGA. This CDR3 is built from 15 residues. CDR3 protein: CASSLGTGGNNEQFF. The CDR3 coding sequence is TGTGCCAGCAGCTTGGGGACAGGGGGCAACAATGAGCAGTTCTTC.

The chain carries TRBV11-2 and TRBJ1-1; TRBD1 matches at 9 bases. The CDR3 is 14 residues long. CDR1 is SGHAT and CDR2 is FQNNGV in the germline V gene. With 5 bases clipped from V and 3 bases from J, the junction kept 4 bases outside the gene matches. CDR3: CASSLTGGHTEAFF. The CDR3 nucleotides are TGTGCCAGCAGCCTGACAGGGGGGCACACTGAAGCTTTCTTT.

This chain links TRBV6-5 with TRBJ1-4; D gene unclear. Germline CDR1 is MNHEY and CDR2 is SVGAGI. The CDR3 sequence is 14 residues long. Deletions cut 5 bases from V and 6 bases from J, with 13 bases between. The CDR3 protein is CASSHPPGDEKLFF. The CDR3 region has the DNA TGTGCCAGCAGTCACCCCCCCGGCGATGAAAAACTGTTTTTT.

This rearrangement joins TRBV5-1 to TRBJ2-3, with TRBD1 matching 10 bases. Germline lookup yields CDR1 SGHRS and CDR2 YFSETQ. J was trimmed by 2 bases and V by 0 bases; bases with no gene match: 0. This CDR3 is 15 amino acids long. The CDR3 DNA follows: TGCGCCAGCAGCTTGGGACAGGGGGCCACAGATACGCAGTATTTT. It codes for CASSLGQGATDTQYF.

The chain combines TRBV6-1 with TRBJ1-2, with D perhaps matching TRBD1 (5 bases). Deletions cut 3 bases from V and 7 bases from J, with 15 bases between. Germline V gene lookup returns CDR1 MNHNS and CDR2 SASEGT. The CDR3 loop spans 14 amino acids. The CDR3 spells CASSETQGNTGYTF. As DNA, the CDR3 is TGTGCCAGCAGTGAGACGCAGGGAAATACTGGCTACACCTTC.

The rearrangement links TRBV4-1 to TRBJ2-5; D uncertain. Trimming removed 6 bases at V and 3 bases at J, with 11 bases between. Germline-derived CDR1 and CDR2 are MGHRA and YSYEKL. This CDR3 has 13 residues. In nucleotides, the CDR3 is TGCGCCAGCAGGCCCGGTGTAGAAGAGACCCAGTACTTC. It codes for CASRPGVEETQYF.

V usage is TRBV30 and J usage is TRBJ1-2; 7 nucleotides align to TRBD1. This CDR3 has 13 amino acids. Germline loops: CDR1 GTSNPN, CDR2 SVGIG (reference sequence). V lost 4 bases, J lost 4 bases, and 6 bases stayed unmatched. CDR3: CAWMEGAGYGYTF. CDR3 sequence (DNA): TGTGCCTGGATGGAGGGGGCCGGCTATGGCTACACCTTC. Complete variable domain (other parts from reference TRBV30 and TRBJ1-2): SQTIHQWPATLVQPVGSPLSLECTVEGTSNPNLYWYRQAAGRGLQLLFYSVGIGQISSEVPQNLSASRPQDRQFILSSKKLLLSDSGFYLCAWMEGAGYGYTFGSGTRLTVV.

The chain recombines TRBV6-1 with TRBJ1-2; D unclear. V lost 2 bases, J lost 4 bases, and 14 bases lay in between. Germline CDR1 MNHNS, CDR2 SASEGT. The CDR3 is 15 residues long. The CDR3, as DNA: TGTGCCAGCAGTGAATTTGCCCTAATAACCTATGGCTACACCTTC. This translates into CASSEFALITYGYTF.

The CDR3 bases are TGTGCCAGCAGCTCTGACAGGGCAAGGGCCATATATTTT. Its protein product is CASSSDRARAIYF. J is TRBJ1-3 and V is TRBV7-2; 7 bases line up with TRBD1. Looked up from germline, CDR1 is SGHTA and CDR2 is FQGNSA. CDR3 length: 13 amino acids. Germline trimming cut 4 bases from V and 11 bases from J; bases unmatched to any gene: 8.

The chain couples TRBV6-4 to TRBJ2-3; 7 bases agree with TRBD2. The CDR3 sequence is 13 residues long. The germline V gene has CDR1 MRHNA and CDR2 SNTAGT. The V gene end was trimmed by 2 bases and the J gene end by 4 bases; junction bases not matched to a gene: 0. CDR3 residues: CASSDGGADTQYF. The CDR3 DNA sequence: TGTGCCAGCAGTGACGGGGGGGCAGATACGCAGTATTTT.

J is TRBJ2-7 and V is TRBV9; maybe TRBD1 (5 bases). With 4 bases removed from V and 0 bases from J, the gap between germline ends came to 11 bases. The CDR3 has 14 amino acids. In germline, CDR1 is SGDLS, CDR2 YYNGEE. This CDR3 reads CASSTTGLSYEQYF. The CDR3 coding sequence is TGTGCCAGCAGCACTACAGGCCTCTCCTACGAGCAGTACTTC.

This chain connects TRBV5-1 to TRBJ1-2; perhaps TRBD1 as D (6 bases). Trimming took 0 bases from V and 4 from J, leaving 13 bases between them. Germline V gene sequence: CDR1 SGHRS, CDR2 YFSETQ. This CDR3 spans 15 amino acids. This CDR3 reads CASSLGGGGGYGYTF. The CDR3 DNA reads TGCGCCAGCAGCTTGGGAGGGGGAGGAGGCTATGGCTACACCTTC.